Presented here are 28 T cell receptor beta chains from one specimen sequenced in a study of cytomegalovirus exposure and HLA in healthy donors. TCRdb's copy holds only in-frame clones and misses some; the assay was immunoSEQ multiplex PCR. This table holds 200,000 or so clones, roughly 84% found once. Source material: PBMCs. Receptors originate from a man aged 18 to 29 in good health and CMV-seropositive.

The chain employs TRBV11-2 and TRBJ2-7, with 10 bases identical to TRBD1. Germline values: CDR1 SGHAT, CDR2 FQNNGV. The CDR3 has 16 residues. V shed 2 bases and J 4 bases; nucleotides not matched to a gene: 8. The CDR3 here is CASSLRAWDRGYEQYF. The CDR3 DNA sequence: TGTGCCAGCAGCTTAAGGGCCTGGGACAGGGGATACGAGCAGTACTTC.

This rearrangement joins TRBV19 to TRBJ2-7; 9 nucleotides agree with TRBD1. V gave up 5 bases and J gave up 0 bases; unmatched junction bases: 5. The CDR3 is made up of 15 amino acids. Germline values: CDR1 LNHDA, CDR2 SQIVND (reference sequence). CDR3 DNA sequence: TGTGCCAGTAGTGACGGACAGGGGATCTCCTACGAGCAGTACTTC. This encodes CASSDGQGISYEQYF. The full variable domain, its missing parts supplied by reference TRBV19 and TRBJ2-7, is DGGITQSPKYLFRKEGQNVTLSCEQNLNHDAMYWYRQDPGQGLRLIYYSQIVNDFQKGDIAEGYSVSREKKESFPLTVTSAQKNPTAFYLCASSDGQGISYEQYFGPGTRLTVT.

CDR3 region: CASSTWDNSNQPQHF. CDR3 nucleotides: TGTGCCAGTAGTACCTGGGACAATAGCAATCAGCCCCAGCATTTT. V is TRBV19 and J is TRBJ1-5; D might be TRBD1 (6 bases). This CDR3 is built from 15 residues. The germline V gene has CDR1 LNHDA and CDR2 SQIVND (reference sequence). V lost 4 bases, J lost 0 bases, and 10 bases lay in between.

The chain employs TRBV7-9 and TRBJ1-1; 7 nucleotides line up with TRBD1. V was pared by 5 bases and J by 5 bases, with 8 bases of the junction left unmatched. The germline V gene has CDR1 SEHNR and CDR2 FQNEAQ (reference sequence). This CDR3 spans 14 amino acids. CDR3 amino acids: CASSPPTGETEAFF. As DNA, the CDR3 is TGTGCCAGCAGCCCCCCAACAGGGGAAACTGAAGCTTTCTTT.

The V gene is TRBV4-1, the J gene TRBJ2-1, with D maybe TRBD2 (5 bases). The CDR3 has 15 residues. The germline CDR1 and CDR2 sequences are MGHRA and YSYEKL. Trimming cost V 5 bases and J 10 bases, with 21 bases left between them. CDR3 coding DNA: TGCGCCAGCAGCTCCCCGGATACCCGGGGAAGGGAGCAGTTCTTC. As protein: CASSSPDTRGREQFF.

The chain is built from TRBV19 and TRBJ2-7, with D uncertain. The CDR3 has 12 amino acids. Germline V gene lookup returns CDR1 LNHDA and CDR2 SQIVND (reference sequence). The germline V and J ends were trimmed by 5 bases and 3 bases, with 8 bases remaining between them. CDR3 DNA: TGTGCCAGTAGTTCTACGAACTACGAGCAGTACTTC. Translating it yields CASSSTNYEQYF. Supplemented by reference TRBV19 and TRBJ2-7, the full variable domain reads DGGITQSPKYLFRKEGQNVTLSCEQNLNHDAMYWYRQDPGQGLRLIYYSQIVNDFQKGDIAEGYSVSREKKESFPLTVTSAQKNPTAFYLCASSSTNYEQYFGPGTRLTVT.

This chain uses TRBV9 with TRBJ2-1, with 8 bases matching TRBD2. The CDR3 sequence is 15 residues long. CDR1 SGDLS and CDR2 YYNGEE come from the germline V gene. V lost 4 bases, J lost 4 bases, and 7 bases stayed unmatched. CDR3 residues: CASSYEAGEYNEQFF. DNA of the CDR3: TGTGCCAGCAGCTACGAAGCGGGAGAGTACAATGAGCAGTTCTTC. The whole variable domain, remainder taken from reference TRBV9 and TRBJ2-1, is DSGVTQTPKHLITATGQRVTLRCSPRSGDLSVYWYQQSLDQGLQFLIQYYNGEERAKGNILERFSAQQFPDLHSELNLSSLELGDSALYFCASSYEAGEYNEQFFGPGTRLTVL.

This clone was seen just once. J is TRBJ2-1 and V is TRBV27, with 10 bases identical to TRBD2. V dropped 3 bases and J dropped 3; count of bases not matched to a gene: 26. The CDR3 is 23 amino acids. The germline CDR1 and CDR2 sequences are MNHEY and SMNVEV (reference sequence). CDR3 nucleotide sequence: TGTGCCAGCAGTTTTCAGACAGGGTTATGGTCTAGCGGGAGATTTGGAGTCTACAATGAGCAGTTCTTC. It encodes CASSFQTGLWSSGRFGVYNEQFF.

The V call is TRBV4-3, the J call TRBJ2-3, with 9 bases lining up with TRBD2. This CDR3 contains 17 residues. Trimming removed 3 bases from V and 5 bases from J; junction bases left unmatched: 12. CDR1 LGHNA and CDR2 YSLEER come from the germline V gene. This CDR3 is CASSQEGLAGYRDTQYF. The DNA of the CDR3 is TGCGCCAGCAGCCAGGAGGGGCTAGCGGGATATAGAGATACGCAGTATTTT.

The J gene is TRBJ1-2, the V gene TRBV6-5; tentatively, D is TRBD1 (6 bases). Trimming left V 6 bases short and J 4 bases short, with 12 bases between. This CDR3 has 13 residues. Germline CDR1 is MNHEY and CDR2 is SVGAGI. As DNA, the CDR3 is TGTGCCAGCAGCGCCAGGGGTGGCTATGGCTACACCTTC. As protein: CASSARGGYGYTF.

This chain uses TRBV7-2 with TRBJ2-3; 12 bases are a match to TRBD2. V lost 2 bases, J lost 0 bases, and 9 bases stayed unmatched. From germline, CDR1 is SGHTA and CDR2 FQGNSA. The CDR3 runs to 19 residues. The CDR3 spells CASSLNRLAGGFSTDTQYF. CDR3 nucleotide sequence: TGTGCCAGCAGCTTAAATAGGCTAGCGGGAGGGTTTAGCACAGATACGCAGTATTTT.

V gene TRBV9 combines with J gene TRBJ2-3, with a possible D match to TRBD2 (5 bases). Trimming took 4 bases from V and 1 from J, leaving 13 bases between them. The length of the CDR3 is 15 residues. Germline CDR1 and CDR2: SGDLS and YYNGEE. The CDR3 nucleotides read TGTGCCAGCAGCCCCCGGACTGGTGGCACAGATACGCAGTATTTT. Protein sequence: CASSPRTGGTDTQYF.

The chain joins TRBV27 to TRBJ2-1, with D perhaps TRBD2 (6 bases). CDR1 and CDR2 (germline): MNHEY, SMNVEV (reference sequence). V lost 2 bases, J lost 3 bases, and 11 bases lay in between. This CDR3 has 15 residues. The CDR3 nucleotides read TGTGCCAGCAGTTTAGCTAGCGCCGGCTACAATGAGCAGTTCTTC. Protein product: CASSLASAGYNEQFF.

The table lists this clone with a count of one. This chain's CDR3 is CASSREGSGSPVGNEQFF. The CDR3 DNA reads TGTGCCAGCAGTCGGGAGGGTAGCGGGAGCCCCGTTGGCAATGAGCAGTTCTTC. The V and J genes are TRBV5-4 and TRBJ2-1; 9 bases match TRBD2. Germline loops: CDR1 SGHNT, CDR2 YYREEE (reference sequence). After removal of 5 bases from V and 6 bases from J, the junction contained 18 bases not matched to a gene. The CDR3 length is 18 residues.

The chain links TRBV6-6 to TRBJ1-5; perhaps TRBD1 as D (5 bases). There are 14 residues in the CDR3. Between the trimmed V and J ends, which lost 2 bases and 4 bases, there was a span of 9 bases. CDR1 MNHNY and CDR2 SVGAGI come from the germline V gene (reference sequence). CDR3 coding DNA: TGTGCCAGCAGTTACCCCGGGGGGAATCAGCCCCAGCATTTT. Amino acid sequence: CASSYPGGNQPQHF.

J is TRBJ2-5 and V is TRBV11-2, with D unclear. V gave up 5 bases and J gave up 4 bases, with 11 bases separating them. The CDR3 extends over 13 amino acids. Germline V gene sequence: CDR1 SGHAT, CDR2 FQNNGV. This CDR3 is CASSRPPGETQYF. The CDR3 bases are TGTGCCAGCAGCCGCCCCCCCGGAGAGACCCAGTACTTC.

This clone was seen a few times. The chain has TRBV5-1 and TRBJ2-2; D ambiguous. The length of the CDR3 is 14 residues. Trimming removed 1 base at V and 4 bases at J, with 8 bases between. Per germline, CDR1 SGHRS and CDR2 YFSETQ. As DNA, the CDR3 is TGCGCCAGCAGCTTGAGCCAACCCACCGGGGAGCTGTTTTTT. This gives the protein CASSLSQPTGELFF. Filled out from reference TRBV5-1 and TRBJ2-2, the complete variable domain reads KAGVTQTPRYLIKTRGQQVTLSCSPISGHRSVSWYQQTPGQGLQFLFEYFSETQRNKGNFPGRFSGRQFSNSRSEMNVSTLELGDSALYLCASSLSQPTGELFFGEGSRLTVL.

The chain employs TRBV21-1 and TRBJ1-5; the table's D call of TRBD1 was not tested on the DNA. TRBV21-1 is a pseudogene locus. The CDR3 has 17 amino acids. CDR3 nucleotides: TGTGCCACCGGCCCGGGACAGGTCCTCTATAGCAATCAGCCCCAGCATTTT. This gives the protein CATGPGQVLYSNQPQHF.

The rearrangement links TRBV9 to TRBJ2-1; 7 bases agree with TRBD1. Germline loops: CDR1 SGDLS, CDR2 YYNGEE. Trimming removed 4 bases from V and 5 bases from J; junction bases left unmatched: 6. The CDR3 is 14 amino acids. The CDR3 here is CASSIRDSNNEQFF. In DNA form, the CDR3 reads TGTGCCAGCAGCATCCGGGACAGCAACAATGAGCAGTTCTTC.

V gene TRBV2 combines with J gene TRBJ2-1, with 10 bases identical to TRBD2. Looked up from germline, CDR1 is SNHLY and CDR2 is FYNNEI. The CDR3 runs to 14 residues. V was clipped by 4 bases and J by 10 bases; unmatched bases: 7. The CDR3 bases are TGTGCCAGCAGTGTGGGACTAGCGACAGTGGAGCAGTTCTTC. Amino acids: CASSVGLATVEQFF.

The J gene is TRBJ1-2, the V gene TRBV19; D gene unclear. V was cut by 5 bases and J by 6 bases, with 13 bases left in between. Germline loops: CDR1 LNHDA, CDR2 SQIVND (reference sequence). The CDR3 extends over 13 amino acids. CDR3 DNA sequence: TGTGCCAGTAGTGGGAGGATCGGTGATGGCTACACCTTC. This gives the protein CASSGRIGDGYTF.

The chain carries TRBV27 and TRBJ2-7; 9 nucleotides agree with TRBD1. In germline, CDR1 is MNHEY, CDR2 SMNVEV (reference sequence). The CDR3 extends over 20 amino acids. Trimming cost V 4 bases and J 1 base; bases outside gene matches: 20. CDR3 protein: CASSYRSGDRARFLSYEQYF. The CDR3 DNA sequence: TGTGCCAGCAGTTATCGGTCCGGGGACAGGGCTCGATTTCTTTCCTACGAGCAGTACTTC.

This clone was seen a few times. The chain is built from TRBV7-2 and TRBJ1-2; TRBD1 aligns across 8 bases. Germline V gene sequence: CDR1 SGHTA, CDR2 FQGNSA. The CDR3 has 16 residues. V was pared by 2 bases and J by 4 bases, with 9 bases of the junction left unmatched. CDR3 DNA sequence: TGTGCCAGCAGCTTACCCAGACAGGGGACGGGCTATGGCTACACCTTC. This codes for CASSLPRQGTGYGYTF.

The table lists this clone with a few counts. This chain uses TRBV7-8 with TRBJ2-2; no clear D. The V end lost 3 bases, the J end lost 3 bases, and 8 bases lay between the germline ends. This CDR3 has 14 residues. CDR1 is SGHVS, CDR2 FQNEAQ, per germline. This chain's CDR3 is CASSFRGDTGELFF. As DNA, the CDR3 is TGTGCCAGCAGCTTTCGTGGAGACACCGGGGAGCTGTTTTTT. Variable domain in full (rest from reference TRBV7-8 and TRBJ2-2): GAGVSQSPRYKVAKRGQDVALRCDPISGHVSLFWYQQALGQGPEFLTYFQNEAQLDKSGLPSDRFFAERPEGSVSTLKIQRTQQEDSAVYLCASSFRGDTGELFFGEGSRLTVL.

CDR3 in DNA: TGTGCCAGCAGCTGGCGACAGGGGGTCTCCTACGAGCAGTACTTC. Its protein product is CASSWRQGVSYEQYF. The J gene is TRBJ2-7, the V gene TRBV7-9; 9 nucleotides line up with TRBD1. Germline CDR1 is SEHNR and CDR2 is FQNEAQ (reference sequence). The junction had 4 bases not matched to a gene; V was cut back by 4 bases and J by 0 bases. The CDR3 sequence is 15 residues long.

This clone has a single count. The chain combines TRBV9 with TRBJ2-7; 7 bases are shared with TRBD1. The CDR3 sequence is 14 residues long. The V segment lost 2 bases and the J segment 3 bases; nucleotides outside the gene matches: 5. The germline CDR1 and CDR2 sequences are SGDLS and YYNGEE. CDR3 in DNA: TGTGCCAGCAGCGTCGCAGGGGGAAACTACGAGCAGTACTTC. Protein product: CASSVAGGNYEQYF.

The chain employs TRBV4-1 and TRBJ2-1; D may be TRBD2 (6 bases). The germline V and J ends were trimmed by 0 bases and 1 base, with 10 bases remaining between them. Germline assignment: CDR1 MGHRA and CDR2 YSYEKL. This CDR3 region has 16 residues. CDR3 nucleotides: TGCGCCAGCAGCCAAGATCTACGGGAGTCCTACAATGAGCAGTTCTTC. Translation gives CASSQDLRESYNEQFF.

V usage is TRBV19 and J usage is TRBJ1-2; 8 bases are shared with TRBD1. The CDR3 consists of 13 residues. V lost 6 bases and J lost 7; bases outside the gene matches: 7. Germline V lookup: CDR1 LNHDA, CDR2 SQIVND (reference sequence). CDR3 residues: CASRDRDRLGYTF. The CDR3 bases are TGTGCCAGTAGGGACAGGGACCGACTTGGCTACACCTTC.